Shown below are 10 T cell receptor beta chains from a single sample sequenced in a study of shared clonotypes between healthy human individuals. The assay was immunoSEQ multiplex PCR, and TCRdb's table has in-frame clones only and misses some. The data show approximately 1,000,000 clones, about four fifths seen once. Input material: memory CD4+ T cells from PBMCs. Specified subset: CD45RA-negative fraction. The receptors here all came from a man aged 18 to 30 in good health. Some clones in this sample may be carry-over from other donors' samples.

This clone was counted a single time. This chain links TRBV11-2 with TRBJ2-3; 15 nucleotides align to TRBD2. Germline V gene data show CDR1 as SGHAT and CDR2 as FQNNGV. The CDR3 spans 19 residues. The ends lost 5 bases at V and 4 bases at J; junction bases unmatched: 13. In nucleotides, the CDR3 is TGTGCCAGCAGCCCGTTGGGGACTAGCGGGAGGCCCTTCCCAGATACGCAGTATTTT. The encoded protein is CASSPLGTSGRPFPDTQYF.

The rearrangement links TRBV7-9 to TRBJ2-1; 8 bases align to TRBD2. The CDR3 is 15 amino acids. Trimming removed 5 bases from V and 4 bases from J; junction bases left unmatched: 7. The germline gives CDR1 SEHNR, CDR2 FQNEAQ (reference sequence). The CDR3 DNA sequence: TGTGCCAGCAGCACAAGCGGGAGCGGGTACAATGAGCAGTTCTTC. Its translation: CASSTSGSGYNEQFF.

CDR3 coding DNA: TGTGCCAGCTCGTTCCGGGACGGCGACAATCAGCCCCAGCATTTT. It yields the protein CASSFRDGDNQPQHF. The genes are TRBV18 and TRBJ1-5, with D possibly being TRBD1 (5 bases). This CDR3 has 15 amino acids. With 6 bases removed from V and 3 bases from J, the gap between germline ends came to 15 bases. Germline V gene lookup returns CDR1 KGHSH and CDR2 LQKENI.

The V and J genes are TRBV9 and TRBJ2-1; no definite D call. Germline V gene lookup returns CDR1 SGDLS and CDR2 YYNGEE. The CDR3 totals 15 residues. Trimming shortened V by 4 bases and J by 6 bases, and 17 bases separated the two germline ends. CDR3 protein: CASSPHPLESNEQFF. The CDR3 DNA reads TGTGCCAGCAGCCCACATCCCCTAGAGTCCAATGAGCAGTTCTTC. The whole variable domain, remainder taken from reference TRBV9 and TRBJ2-1, is DSGVTQTPKHLITATGQRVTLRCSPRSGDLSVYWYQQSLDQGLQFLIQYYNGEERAKGNILERFSAQQFPDLHSELNLSSLELGDSALYFCASSPHPLESNEQFFGPGTRLTVL.

The rearrangement uses TRBV10-2 and TRBJ2-5, with D possibly matching TRBD2 (7 bases). The CDR3 contains 16 residues. Between the trimmed V and J ends, which lost 3 bases and 9 bases, there was a span of 23 bases. Germline assignment: CDR1 WSHSY and CDR2 SAAADI. Here the CDR3 DNA reads TGCGCCAGCAGTGATCGTTCTGGCGGCGGGGAGGGGGCCCAGTACTTC. Protein: CASSDRSGGGEGAQYF.

The V call is TRBV13, the J call TRBJ2-1, with a weak D call TRBD2 (7 bases). Trimming took off 4 bases at V and 2 bases at J, with 18 bases between the two ends. Germline V CDR1 and CDR2: PRHDT, FYEKMQ (reference sequence). CDR3 length: 17 residues. Written as DNA, the CDR3 is TGTGCCAGCAGCTCATACCTCAGGGGAGGGACCTACAATGAGCAGTTCTTC. Protein: CASSSYLRGGTYNEQFF.

DNA of the CDR3: TGTGCCAGCAGCATCCAGGGTAACACCGGGGAGCTGTTTTTT. This sequence encodes CASSIQGNTGELFF. This chain links TRBV7-9 with TRBJ2-2, with D tentatively TRBD1 (5 bases). The V end was cut by 5 bases, the J end by 2 bases, with 9 bases between. The germline gives CDR1 SEHNR, CDR2 FQNEAQ (reference sequence). The CDR3 length is 14 residues.

The chain has TRBV6-5 and TRBJ2-5; TRBD2 agrees at 7 bases. V was clipped by 2 bases and J by 1 base; unmatched bases: 7. Germline-derived CDR1 and CDR2 are MNHEY and SVGAGI. The CDR3 totals 16 residues. CDR3 sequence: CASSYAQAGPQETQYF. CDR3 nucleotide sequence: TGTGCCAGCAGTTACGCTCAAGCGGGACCCCAAGAGACCCAGTACTTC.

In its sample, this clone was seen a few times. The V call is TRBV7-3, the J call TRBJ2-4, with 7 nucleotides matching TRBD1. J gave up 1 base and V 1 base, and 13 bases lay outside the gene matches. The CDR3 extends over 19 amino acids. The V gene's germline CDR1 is SGHTA and CDR2 FQGTGA. CDR3 sequence: CASSLIRDSSPAAKNIQYF. The DNA for the CDR3 is TGTGCCAGCAGCTTAATCCGGGACAGCTCACCTGCGGCCAAAAACATTCAGTACTTC.

On this clone itself: Within the sample, other DNA sequences also encode this same CDR3. The chain carries TRBV30 and TRBJ2-5; D is possibly TRBD2 (5 bases). The CDR3 runs 11 residues. Trimming pared 4 bases from V and 5 bases from J, leaving 8 bases between. CDR1 is GTSNPN and CDR2 is SVGIG in the germline V gene (reference sequence). DNA for the CDR3: TGTGCCTGGACCGGCGGGGAGACCCAGTACTTC. It translates to CAWTGGETQYF.